Each of the 29 T cell receptor beta chains below was sequenced from the same sample in a study of control samples from healthy donors and cancer patients. Data came from immunoSEQ multiplex PCR; TCRdb stores just in-frame clones and leaves some out. The sample yields about 110,000 clones, roughly 92% seen once. The source material was blood. Receptors originate from a woman aged 18 to 35 in good health.

The chain is built from TRBV4-1 and TRBJ1-2, with 9 bases fitting TRBD1. V shed 0 bases and J 8 bases; nucleotides not matched to a gene: 4. Germline V lookup: CDR1 MGHRA, CDR2 YSYEKL. There are 14 residues in the CDR3. CDR3 amino acids: CASSQEDRGGGYTF. CDR3 nucleotides: TGCGCCAGCAGCCAAGAAGACAGGGGGGGAGGCTACACCTTC.

CDR3 nucleotide sequence: TGCAGCGTTGCTCAGGGAGGGGCCGGGGAGCTGTTTTTT. Translated, it gives CSVAQGGAGELFF. J is TRBJ2-2 and V is TRBV29-1; 7 nucleotides line up with TRBD2. The CDR3 runs 13 residues. CDR1 SQVTM and CDR2 ANQGSEA come from the germline V gene. Trimming at V came to 4 bases and at J to 6 bases, leaving 5 bases not matched to a gene.

The CDR3 bases are TGTGCCAGCAGCCGAGGGGTTTTCGGTGGAAACACCATATATTTT. This encodes CASSRGVFGGNTIYF. The V and J genes are TRBV5-8 and TRBJ1-3, with D possibly matching TRBD1 (5 bases). CDR3 length equals 15 residues. Germline V gives CDR1 SGHTS, CDR2 YDEGEE. V was pared by 4 bases and J by 3 bases, with 14 bases between.

The chain links TRBV29-1 to TRBJ1-2; 7 positions match TRBD1. The trim removed 4 bases at V and 8 bases at J, leaving 10 bases unmatched. The germline V gene encodes CDR1 SQVTM and CDR2 ANQGSEA. CDR3 length: 13 amino acids. As DNA, the CDR3 is TGCAGCGTTGCTTTGGTGACAGGGCAGGGCTACACCTTC. It yields the protein CSVALVTGQGYTF.

For the CDR3, the DNA is TGTGCCAACCGATGGGGTTCTGAAGCTTTCTTT. It is translated as CANRWGSEAFF. The J gene is TRBJ1-1, the V gene TRBV2; D is unclear. Germline CDR1 and CDR2: SNHLY and FYNNEI. The V gene lost 10 bases and the J gene lost 6 bases, with 12 bases spanning the gap. The CDR3 loop spans 11 amino acids.

The gene calls are TRBV28 and TRBJ1-1, with no clear D. This CDR3 comprises 14 residues. V was pared by 5 bases and J by 4 bases, with 14 bases between. Germline V gene sequence: CDR1 MDHEN, CDR2 SYDVKM. This chain's CDR3 is CASSPRGGITEAFF. CDR3 bases: TGTGCCAGCAGTCCCCGGGGTGGCATCACTGAAGCTTTCTTT.

The chain couples TRBV28 to TRBJ1-2; TRBD1 agrees at 8 bases. Trimming at V came to 2 bases and at J to 7 bases, leaving 6 bases not matched to a gene. The CDR3 is 14 amino acids. The germline CDR1 and CDR2 sequences are MDHEN and SYDVKM. In DNA, the CDR3 is TGTGCCAGCAGTTTAAACAGGGGGTTGAGTGGCTACACCTTC. This sequence encodes CASSLNRGLSGYTF.

The chain links TRBV6-6 to TRBJ2-3; TRBD1 might be the D (5 bases). Looked up from germline, CDR1 is MNHNY and CDR2 is SVGAGI (reference sequence). The CDR3 has 16 amino acids. V was pared by 2 bases and J by 3 bases, with 15 bases between. CDR3 in DNA: TGTGCCAGCAGTTACAAGTGGAGTTCAGGGACAGATACGCAGTATTTT. It codes for CASSYKWSSGTDTQYF.

The rearrangement joins TRBV7-9 to TRBJ1-5; D ambiguous. This CDR3 comprises 16 residues. The germline CDR1 and CDR2 sequences are SEHNR and FQNEAQ (reference sequence). V lost 1 base and J lost 2, with 12 bases in between. CDR3 in amino acids: CASSLGPEHGNQPQHF. The CDR3 nucleotides are TGTGCCAGCAGCTTAGGACCGGAGCATGGCAATCAGCCCCAGCATTTT.

This clone appeared once. The V gene is TRBV12-3 or TRBV12-4, the J gene TRBJ1-1; tentatively, D is TRBD1 (5 bases). The CDR3 contains 13 residues. V was trimmed by 5 bases and J by 6 bases, leaving 13 bases between them. The CDR3 region has the DNA TGTGCCAGCAGTCTCCGGGACGGAGCTGAAGCTTTCTTT. This encodes CASSLRDGAEAFF.

The genes are TRBV2 and TRBJ2-2; no clear D gene. The CDR3 is 12 residues long. The V and J ends lost 7 bases and 3 bases respectively, with 6 bases between them. Per germline, CDR1 SNHLY and CDR2 FYNNEI. CDR3 sequence: CASTQDTGELFF. The CDR3 region has the DNA TGTGCCAGCACCCAAGACACCGGGGAGCTGTTTTTT.

This chain connects TRBV11-1 to TRBJ2-7, with D uncertain. Germline V lookup: CDR1 SGHAT, CDR2 FQDESV (reference sequence). The CDR3 loop spans 11 amino acids. Between the trimmed V and J ends, which lost 4 bases and 3 bases, there was a span of 4 bases. CDR3: CASSSIYEQYF. In DNA, the CDR3 is TGTGCCAGCAGCTCTATCTACGAGCAGTACTTC.

The chain recombines TRBV15 with TRBJ2-2; no reliable D call. CDR1 is LNHNV, CDR2 YYDKDF, per germline (reference sequence). Trimming left V 1 base short and J 7 bases short, with 7 bases between. The length of the CDR3 is 13 residues. In DNA form, the CDR3 reads TGTGCCACCAGCAGAGTTGGGAACGGGGAGCTGTTTTTT. Its translation: CATSRVGNGELFF.

The rearrangement joins TRBV15 to TRBJ2-3, with D hard to call. Trimming pared 1 base from V and 2 bases from J, leaving 7 bases between. The CDR3 covers 14 residues. From germline, CDR1 is LNHNV and CDR2 YYDKDF (reference sequence). The CDR3 DNA reads TGTGCCACCAGCAGAGGCCGGGTCACAGATACGCAGTATTTT. It codes for CATSRGRVTDTQYF. Drawing the rest from reference TRBV15 and TRBJ2-3, the complete variable domain is DAMVIQNPRYQVTQFGKPVTLSCSQTLNHNVMYWYQQKSSQAPKLLFHYYDKDFNNEADTPDNFQSRRPNTSFCFLDIRSPGLGDTAMYLCATSRGRVTDTQYFGPGTRLTVL.

This clone was found once. This chain uses TRBV19 with TRBJ1-1; 10 nucleotides match TRBD1. The J segment lost 2 bases and the V segment lost 4 bases, leaving 1 base of the junction unmatched. This CDR3 has 14 residues. The germline V gene encodes CDR1 LNHDA and CDR2 SQIVND (reference sequence). This CDR3 is CASSRQGANTEAFF. Written as DNA, the CDR3 is TGTGCCAGTAGTAGACAGGGGGCCAACACTGAAGCTTTCTTT.

The V call is TRBV12-3 or TRBV12-4, the J call TRBJ2-2; D gene ambiguous. The length of the CDR3 is 13 residues. The germline V and J ends were trimmed by 6 bases and 6 bases, with 11 bases remaining between them. This CDR3 is CASRPGLAGELFF. The CDR3 DNA sequence: TGTGCCAGCAGGCCCGGCCTCGCCGGGGAGCTGTTTTTT.

This clone was counted once. In DNA form, the CDR3 reads TGTGCCAGCAGCTTAGTGTCCAGGGGGGTTGTCGCTGAAGCTTTCTTT. It yields the protein CASSLVSRGVVAEAFF. The chain links TRBV7-8 to TRBJ1-1; 7 bases match TRBD1. The germline V gene encodes CDR1 SGHVS and CDR2 FQNEAQ. The CDR3 sequence is 16 residues long. The junction had 11 bases not matched to a gene; V was cut back by 1 base and J by 6 bases.

The CDR3 DNA follows: TGTGCCAGCGTCAAAGAGGGGGACTACCACACCGGGGAGCTGTTTTTT. It yields the protein CASVKEGDYHTGELFF. The chain joins TRBV7-9 to TRBJ2-2; a possible D gene is TRBD2 (7 bases). Looked up from germline, CDR1 is SEHNR and CDR2 is FQNEAQ (reference sequence). Trimming took off 8 bases at V and 3 bases at J, with 19 bases between the two ends. The CDR3 has 16 amino acids.

This chain connects TRBV27 to TRBJ2-7, with 8 positions matching TRBD1. The V segment lost 0 bases and the J segment 2 bases; nucleotides outside the gene matches: 3. Per germline, CDR1 MNHEY and CDR2 SMNVEV (reference sequence). The CDR3 is 15 residues long. The CDR3, as DNA: TGTGCCAGCAGTTTATCGGGCAGGGGGCCCTACGAGCAGTACTTC. Translating gives CASSLSGRGPYEQYF.

CDR3 in amino acids: CASSTAGRAEAFF. The CDR3 nucleotides are TGTGCCAGTAGTACCGCAGGGAGGGCTGAAGCTTTCTTT. This chain uses TRBV19 with TRBJ1-1, with D possibly matching TRBD1 (5 bases). The CDR3 is 13 amino acids. Per the germline V gene, CDR1 is LNHDA and CDR2 is SQIVND (reference sequence). Trimming shortened V by 4 bases and J by 6 bases, and 12 bases separated the two germline ends.

This clone was found once. The chain is built from TRBV7-9 and TRBJ2-1; TRBD2 agrees at 14 bases. The trim removed 6 bases at V and 8 bases at J, leaving 9 bases unmatched. Germline V lookup: CDR1 SEHNR, CDR2 FQNEAQ (reference sequence). The CDR3 length is 16 residues. In DNA form, the CDR3 reads TGTGCCAGCAGAAACACCGGGACTAGCGGGAGTCATGAGCAGTTCTTC. Translated: CASRNTGTSGSHEQFF.

The V gene is TRBV6-5, the J gene TRBJ1-6, with D unresolved. The CDR3 contains 11 residues. Between the trimmed V and J ends, which lost 7 bases and 6 bases, there was a span of 4 bases. Germline values: CDR1 MNHEY, CDR2 SVGAGI. CDR3 DNA: TGTGCCAGCAAGGCTAATTCACCCCTCCACTTT. Amino acids: CASKANSPLHF.

The genes are TRBV11-1 and TRBJ1-3; D ambiguous. This CDR3 has 15 residues. CDR1 and CDR2 (germline): SGHAT, FQDESV (reference sequence). V lost 4 bases, J lost 0 bases, and 10 bases lay in between. The CDR3 sequence: CASSSGLFSGNTIYF. CDR3 bases: TGTGCCAGCAGCTCCGGGCTTTTCTCTGGAAACACCATATATTTT.

The chain links TRBV6-5 to TRBJ1-2; 7 bases match TRBD1. The CDR3 contains 13 residues. Germline CDR1 and CDR2: MNHEY and SVGAGI. Trimming cost V 7 bases and J 4 bases; bases outside gene matches: 6. The CDR3 spells CASTLGQSYGYTF. CDR3 DNA sequence: TGTGCCAGCACCTTGGGACAGAGCTATGGCTACACCTTC.

V gene TRBV19 combines with J gene TRBJ2-3; 8 bases align to TRBD2. CDR3 length: 16 amino acids. Unmatched junction bases numbered 5, after V lost 0 bases and J lost 3 bases. Germline V gene data show CDR1 as LNHDA and CDR2 as SQIVND (reference sequence). The CDR3 reads CASSIDPSSGTDTQYF. DNA for the CDR3: TGTGCCAGTAGTATAGATCCGTCTAGCGGGACAGATACGCAGTATTTT.

The J gene is TRBJ1-4, the V gene TRBV6-4, with D hard to call. The CDR3 contains 12 residues. Deletions cut 6 bases from V and 2 bases from J, with 4 bases between. The germline V gene encodes CDR1 MRHNA and CDR2 SNTAGT. The CDR3 spells CASSETNEKLFF. The DNA for the CDR3 is TGTGCCAGCAGCGAGACTAATGAAAAACTGTTTTTT.

V is TRBV5-1 and J is TRBJ2-7; TRBD2 matches 10 bases. Losses at the gene ends were 0 bases for V and 5 bases for J; bases not matched to a gene: 8. The CDR3 totals 16 residues. The germline V gene has CDR1 SGHRS and CDR2 YFSETQ. For the CDR3, the DNA is TGCGCCAGCAGCTTGGGTTCTAGCGGGAGCCTCCACGAGCAGTACTTC. This sequence encodes CASSLGSSGSLHEQYF.

V usage is TRBV5-1 and J usage is TRBJ2-5; weak D call: TRBD1 (5 bases). The V gene's germline CDR1 is SGHRS and CDR2 YFSETQ. The CDR3 sequence is 11 residues long. Between the trimmed V and J ends, which lost 2 bases and 7 bases, there was a span of 6 bases. Written as DNA, the CDR3 is TGCGCCAGCAGCTTCACAGGGACCCAGTACTTC. Its translation is CASSFTGTQYF.

This clone showed up just once. The V and J genes are TRBV16 and TRBJ2-6; D is uncertain. V lost 1 base to trimming and J lost 2 bases, with 9 bases between them. In germline, CDR1 is KGHSY, CDR2 FQNENV. The CDR3 runs to 16 residues. CDR3 region: CASSQLSEAGANVLTF. The CDR3 DNA sequence: TGTGCCAGCAGCCAATTGAGTGAGGCTGGGGCCAACGTCCTGACTTTC. The entire variable domain, with the rest obtained from reference TRBV16 and TRBJ2-6, is as follows: GEEVAQTPKHLVRGEGQKAKLYCAPIKGHSYVFWYQQVLKNEFKFLISFQNENVFDETGMPKERFSAKCLPNSPCSLEIQATKLEDSAVYFCASSQLSEAGANVLTFGAGSRLTVL.